This passage covers 31 T cell receptor beta chains from one sample sequenced in a study of vaccination and CD4 T cells after COVID-19. TCRdb re-analysed the PCR reads in MiXCR, keeping a single row per CDR3 protein. The sample yields just over 35,000 distinct CDR3 sequences, 36% seen once. Time point reported: late sampling 161 to 241 days after vaccination in a few convalescent patients. The material sequenced was CD4+ T cells from blood, taken about 7 months after SARS-CoV-2 vaccination. These receptors all stem from a human donor who had recovered from COVID-19.

This chain joins TRBV20-1 and TRBJ1-5; D gene ambiguous. The CDR3 loop spans 17 amino acids. Germline V gene sequence: CDR1 DFQATT, CDR2 SNEGSKA (reference sequence). Trimming left V 3 bases short and J 4 bases short, with 22 bases between. The CDR3 spells CSASSPLLYTTNQPQHF. For the CDR3, the DNA is TGCAGTGCTAGCTCACCCCTCTTATATACCACGAATCAGCCCCAGCATTTT.

The chain carries TRBV19 and TRBJ2-1, with TRBD2 matching over 12 bases. The CDR3 extends over 16 amino acids. Germline lookup yields CDR1 LNHDA and CDR2 SQIVND (reference sequence). V dropped 10 bases and J dropped 8; count of bases not matched to a gene: 15. CDR3 residues: CAIRGSRTSGNDEQFF. The CDR3 bases are TGTGCCATAAGGGGCTCTAGGACTAGCGGGAACGATGAGCAGTTCTTC.

This clonotype was seen only once. This rearrangement joins TRBV7-9 to TRBJ1-3; the D is unclear. The CDR3 covers 13 residues. Germline CDR1 and CDR2: SEHNR and FQNEAQ (reference sequence). Trimming removed 11 bases at V and 0 bases at J, with 11 bases between. The CDR3 loop reads CAGHFSSGNTIYF. The CDR3 DNA follows: TGTGCCGGCCATTTTAGCTCTGGAAACACCATATATTTT.

CDR3 bases: TGTGCCTGGAGTGGGGACCCGGGCTTCTACGAGCAGTACTTC. Translating it yields CAWSGDPGFYEQYF. The chain employs TRBV30 and TRBJ2-7; perhaps D is TRBD1 or TRBD2 (5 bases each). V was shortened by 1 base and J by 3 bases, with 13 bases between the two germline ends. This CDR3 spans 14 amino acids. The V gene's germline CDR1 is GTSNPN and CDR2 SVGIG (reference sequence).

This clonotype was counted between two and nine times. The CDR3 region has the DNA TGTGCCAGCAGTTTATCGTTACAGGGGCCCCAAGAGACCCAGTACTTC. Encoded protein: CASSLSLQGPQETQYF. The V call is TRBV28, the J call TRBJ2-5; 7 bases align to TRBD1. Trimming took 1 base from V and 1 from J; bases not matched to a gene: 6. The CDR3 extends over 16 amino acids. Germline assignment: CDR1 MDHEN and CDR2 SYDVKM.

J is TRBJ1-5 and V is TRBV4-1; D is unclear. CDR3 length equals 15 residues. Germline lookup yields CDR1 MGHRA and CDR2 YSYEKL. With 1 base removed from V and 0 bases from J, the gap between germline ends came to 7 bases. CDR3 nucleotide sequence: TGCGCCAGCAGCCAAGTCGTCAATAGCAATCAGCCCCAGCATTTT. This translates into CASSQVVNSNQPQHF.

The chain has TRBV5-8 and TRBJ1-5, with D possibly being TRBD1 (6 bases). V lost 0 bases and J lost 4, with 11 bases in between. Looked up from germline, CDR1 is SGHTS and CDR2 is YDEGEE. The CDR3 contains 15 residues. The CDR3 reads CASSLGDNRNQPQHF. The DNA for the CDR3 is TGTGCCAGCAGCTTGGGGGACAATCGGAATCAGCCCCAGCATTTT.

This clonotype was seen a handful of times. The chain joins TRBV7-9 to TRBJ2-3; the D call may be TRBD1 or TRBD2 (5 bases each). The CDR3 is 16 amino acids. The germline CDR1 and CDR2 sequences are SEHNR and FQNEAQ (reference sequence). The V end lost 3 bases, the J end lost 4 bases, and 17 bases lay between the germline ends. The CDR3 nucleotides read TGTGCCAGCAGCTTTTGGTATGTCGAGGGGCCAGATACGCAGTATTTT. It codes for CASSFWYVEGPDTQYF.

The V call is TRBV20-1, the J call TRBJ2-5; D possibly corresponds to TRBD2 (6 bases). The V end was cut by 6 bases, the J end by 2 bases, with 13 bases between. Germline CDR1 DFQATT, CDR2 SNEGSKA (reference sequence). The CDR3 extends over 13 amino acids. The CDR3 is CSASRTNQETQYF. CDR3 sequence (DNA): TGCAGTGCCAGTCGGACTAATCAAGAGACCCAGTACTTC.

This chain links TRBV29-1 with TRBJ2-7; 16 nucleotides line up with TRBD2. Germline V lookup: CDR1 SQVTM, CDR2 ANQGSEA. V was pared by 6 bases and J by 2 bases, with 13 bases of the junction left unmatched. CDR3 length: 18 residues. CDR3 nucleotides: TGCAGCGTAGGACTACCGGGACTAGCGGGAGGGATAACCTACGAGCAGTACTTC. It is translated as CSVGLPGLAGGITYEQYF.

The chain combines TRBV25-1 with TRBJ2-1; D is perhaps TRBD1 or TRBD2 (5 bases each). This CDR3 contains 16 residues. Germline V gives CDR1 MGHDK, CDR2 SYGVNS. Trimming removed 2 bases at V and 3 bases at J, with 14 bases between. The CDR3 reads CASSEAGTQGYNEQFF. CDR3 bases: TGTGCCAGCAGTGAAGCCGGGACCCAAGGCTACAATGAGCAGTTCTTC.

The V gene is TRBV19, the J gene TRBJ2-2; D could derive from TRBD1 or TRBD2 (5 bases each). In germline, CDR1 is LNHDA, CDR2 SQIVND (reference sequence). Trimming cost V 1 base and J 5 bases, with 11 bases left between them. The CDR3 loop spans 15 amino acids. Written as DNA, the CDR3 is TGTGCCAGTAGTATAGCCGCCGGGGCGACCGGGGAGCTGTTTTTT. Amino acids: CASSIAAGATGELFF.

This clonotype was counted a few times. The chain couples TRBV20-1 to TRBJ2-7; D call uncertain. CDR3 length: 15 residues. The germline gives CDR1 DFQATT, CDR2 SNEGSKA (reference sequence). Trimming shortened V by 2 bases and J by 0 bases, and 14 bases separated the two germline ends. CDR3 coding DNA: TGCAGTGCTAGATTGGACGGTAGCAGCTCCTACGAGCAGTACTTC. Translation gives CSARLDGSSSYEQYF.

This clonotype was seen a handful of times. The chain links TRBV7-9 to TRBJ1-1; D remains ambiguous. CDR3 length: 16 residues. V was pared by 2 bases and J by 1 base, with 14 bases between. Germline loops: CDR1 SEHNR, CDR2 FQNEAQ (reference sequence). The CDR3 region is CASSLFGRGKNTEAFF. CDR3 DNA sequence: TGTGCCAGCAGCTTATTTGGTCGCGGGAAGAACACTGAAGCTTTCTTT.

The gene calls are TRBV6-1 and TRBJ2-6; 8 positions match TRBD1. The CDR3 is made up of 16 amino acids. Per the germline V gene, CDR1 is MNHNS and CDR2 is SASEGT. V shed 7 bases, J shed 0 bases, and the junction held 5 bases outside the gene matches. The CDR3 loop is CASKGQGFSGANVLTF. The DNA for the CDR3 is TGTGCCAGCAAAGGACAGGGATTCTCTGGGGCCAACGTCCTGACTTTC.

The chain is built from TRBV27 and TRBJ2-1; D call uncertain. The CDR3 is 13 residues long. Trimming stripped 0 bases from V and 10 bases from J, with 10 bases between. CDR1 MNHEY and CDR2 SMNVEV come from the germline V gene (reference sequence). DNA for the CDR3: TGTGCCAGCAGTTTATCCCATCTGAGGGAGCAGTTCTTC. Translation gives CASSLSHLREQFF.

This chain joins TRBV20-1 and TRBJ2-3; D gene ambiguous. CDR1 and CDR2 from the germline V gene are DFQATT and SNEGSKA (reference sequence). The CDR3 covers 14 residues. V lost 0 bases and J 6 bases, leaving 13 bases between the germline ends. CDR3 sequence (DNA): TGCAGTGCTAGAGAATTCCCCGACCGGGATACGCAGTATTTT. Residues: CSAREFPDRDTQYF.

A few counts support this clonotype. The chain recombines TRBV27 with TRBJ1-1, with a possible D match to TRBD1 (6 bases). The V gene's germline CDR1 is MNHEY and CDR2 SMNVEV (reference sequence). V was cut by 3 bases and J by 6 bases, with 17 bases left in between. This CDR3 comprises 15 residues. CDR3 coding DNA: TGTGCCAGCAGTTTGAGGCCCCAGGGGATCGCTGAAGCTTTCTTT. Protein: CASSLRPQGIAEAFF.

The chain links TRBV10-3 to TRBJ2-7; TRBD1 matches at 8 bases. CDR3 length equals 13 residues. The germline V gene has CDR1 ENHRY and CDR2 SYGVKD. The V segment lost 4 bases and the J segment 2 bases; nucleotides outside the gene matches: 1. The CDR3 nucleotides read TGTGCCATCAGTGGGACAGGGACCTACGAGCAGTACTTC. This codes for CAISGTGTYEQYF.

This CDR3 is CSAKGSAETQYF. The CDR3 DNA follows: TGCAGTGCTAAAGGGAGTGCAGAGACCCAGTACTTC. V and J are TRBV20-1 and TRBJ2-5, with D tentatively TRBD2 (5 bases). This CDR3 spans 12 amino acids. The germline CDR1 and CDR2 sequences are DFQATT and SNEGSKA (reference sequence). Trimming shortened V by 4 bases and J by 4 bases, and 10 bases separated the two germline ends.

The rearrangement links TRBV20-1 to TRBJ1-2; D is ambiguous. The CDR3 extends over 11 amino acids. The germline CDR1 and CDR2 sequences are DFQATT and SNEGSKA (reference sequence). Trimming took off 1 base at V and 6 bases at J, with 6 bases between the two ends. CDR3 sequence: CSARAGNGYTF. The CDR3 DNA is TGCAGTGCTAGAGCCGGGAATGGCTACACCTTC.

This clonotype has a handful of counts. The chain recombines TRBV2 with TRBJ1-2; 8 positions agree with TRBD1. The V and J ends lost 3 bases and 5 bases, in that order; junction bases with no gene match: 8. Germline CDR1 SNHLY, CDR2 FYNNEI. The CDR3 has 15 residues. CDR3 amino acids: CASSDLAGGRYGYTF. DNA for the CDR3: TGTGCCAGCAGTGATCTGGCAGGGGGCCGATATGGCTACACCTTC.

This sequence joins TRBV7-2 and TRBJ2-7; no definite D call. The length of the CDR3 is 18 residues. Germline-derived CDR1 and CDR2 are SGHTA and FQGNSA. V shed 2 bases and J shed 1 base, with 21 bases lying between them. CDR3: CASSLLVARAGRSYEQYF. Here the CDR3 DNA reads TGTGCCAGCAGCTTACTCGTCGCCCGGGCTGGACGTTCCTACGAGCAGTACTTC.

In its sample, this clonotype was seen a few times. The chain couples TRBV19 to TRBJ1-5, with a weak D call TRBD1 (5 bases). The V end lost 5 bases, the J end lost 4 bases, and 15 bases lay between the germline ends. Per the germline V gene, CDR1 is LNHDA and CDR2 is SQIVND (reference sequence). This CDR3 spans 15 amino acids. CDR3 bases: TGTGCCAGTAGTTTTCGACAGAACTATAATCAGCCCCAGCATTTT. Its protein product is CASSFRQNYNQPQHF.

The V gene is TRBV24-1, the J gene TRBJ2-3, with TRBD2 matching 11 bases. This CDR3 is built from 18 residues. The ends lost 1 base at V and 5 bases at J; junction bases unmatched: 10. CDR1 is KGHDR, CDR2 SFDVKD, per germline. DNA of the CDR3: TGTGCCACCAGTGATTTCCAGAGTACTAGCGGGAGTCAAGATACGCAGTATTTT. Its translation: CATSDFQSTSGSQDTQYF.

The chain couples TRBV19 to TRBJ2-3; 8 bases map to TRBD1. V dropped 6 bases and J dropped 3; count of bases not matched to a gene: 5. From germline, CDR1 is LNHDA and CDR2 SQIVND (reference sequence). This CDR3 spans 14 amino acids. The CDR3 is CASRPDRATDTQYF. The CDR3 nucleotides read TGTGCCAGTAGACCGGACAGGGCAACAGATACGCAGTATTTT.

This clonotype turned up a few times. The genes are TRBV20-1 and TRBJ2-7; TRBD2 might be the D (5 bases). Germline assignment: CDR1 DFQATT and CDR2 SNEGSKA (reference sequence). The ends were cut back, 4 bases at V and 3 bases at J, with 16 bases in the middle. The CDR3 length is 14 residues. Here the CDR3 reads CSAIPRERVYEQYF. As DNA, the CDR3 is TGCAGTGCTATTCCGAGGGAGAGGGTCTACGAGCAGTACTTC.

This sequence joins TRBV6-5 and TRBJ1-3; D unresolved. There are 14 residues in the CDR3. Germline CDR1 is MNHEY and CDR2 is SVGAGI. V was shortened by 5 bases and J by 4 bases, with 12 bases between the two germline ends. The CDR3 nucleotides read TGTGCCAGCAGTCCGTGGGCGACCGGAAACACCATATATTTT. The encoded protein is CASSPWATGNTIYF.

The table lists this clonotype with a few counts. This chain joins TRBV7-6 and TRBJ2-5; TRBD2 aligns across 11 bases. This CDR3 comprises 20 residues. The V and J ends lost 2 bases and 3 bases, in that order; junction bases with no gene match: 17. Germline V gene data show CDR1 as SGHVS and CDR2 as FNYEAQ. The DNA of the CDR3 is TGTGCCAGCAGCTTACGTAAGGGGGTAACGCTAGCGGGAGGAAAAGAGACCCAGTACTTC. This encodes CASSLRKGVTLAGGKETQYF.

This clonotype was seen only a few times. The chain links TRBV18 to TRBJ1-2; the match to TRBD1 covers 7 bases. The V and J ends lost 3 bases and 5 bases, in that order; junction bases with no gene match: 6. This CDR3 contains 14 residues. The germline V gene encodes CDR1 KGHSH and CDR2 LQKENI. The CDR3 is CASSPVQGRYGYTF. CDR3 nucleotides: TGTGCCAGCTCACCCGTACAGGGGAGGTATGGCTACACCTTC.

The CDR3: CASSLERGTGELFF. The CDR3 nucleotides read TGTGCCAGCAGCTTGGAGAGGGGCACCGGGGAGCTGTTTTTT. The gene calls are TRBV5-4 and TRBJ2-2; D possibly matches TRBD1 or TRBD2 (5 bases each). Trimming took 0 bases from V and 4 from J, leaving 7 bases between them. Germline assignment: CDR1 SGHNT and CDR2 YYREEE (reference sequence). The CDR3 is made up of 14 amino acids. The whole variable domain, filled in from reference TRBV5-4 and TRBJ2-2, reads ETGVTQSPTHLIKTRGQQVTLRCSSQSGHNTVSWYQQALGQGPQFIFQYYREEENGRGNFPPRFSGLQFPNYSSELNVNALELDDSALYLCASSLERGTGELFFGEGSRLTVL.